This T cell receptor (beta chain) was found in a study of CD8 T cells in ankylosing spondylitis (dated by TCRdb to 2016 to 2017). At the level of the whole study: T cell receptor beta repertoires were profiled in healthy donors and ankylosing spondylitis patients so that disease-linked TCR variants could be found. The full study cohort was made up of about two dozen ankylosing spondylitis patients and around 100 healthy donors. Samples of peripheral blood were taken, and for ankylosing spondylitis patients, synovial fluid was collected as well.

Findings and caveats that apply to the study as a whole: The disease-linked clones had a CD8+ phenotype and were found at relatively low frequencies in peripheral blood. Some of the motif variants had been reported before in the synovial fluid and blood of reactive arthritis patients, a finding that suggests common disease-initiation mechanisms. The disease-linked clones were reported to be significantly enriched in matched synovial fluid samples from ankylosing spondylitis patients. Blood from ankylosing spondylitis patients appeared to be characterized by a TCR beta motif made up of under ten highly homologous amino acid variants.

This clonotype was recorded at least ten times. Its antigen specificity is not known. Per-base qualities were not stored, and no clone one base away is much larger. TCRdb shows the sequencer as Illumina HiSeq 2500. Quantitative 5'-RACE with molecular barcodes was used to prepare TCR beta libraries. On the study's bioinformatics: A new computational method based on a probabilistic model of VDJ rearrangement was used to identify disease-linked TCR variants. TCRdb passed the public sequencing reads through fastp at Q25 and MiXCR, retaining productive beta sequences. One record per CDR3 amino acid sequence lists the most common genes and DNA. These V and J calls derive from TCRdb rather than the authors' analysis. The sample table holds 200,000 to 250,000 distinct CDR3 sequences, of which more than 9% were seen once. The biggest ten clones account for less than 3% of the sample. A distance of 13 bases separates the germline ends of V and J, which lose 4 bases and 0 bases respectively. Per the germline V gene (reference sequence), DFQATT is the CDR1 and SNEGSKA is the CDR2. The CDR3 contains 14 residues, cysteine and phenylalanine counted. The entry retains the CDR3 DNA only, 42 bases that are in frame from base 1.

This sequence originates from a male donor with ankylosing spondylitis or in good health (not recorded which). The sequencing sample was made of blood, either unsorted or a sorted T cell fraction (not recorded which). The chain is assembled from TRBV20-1 and TRBJ2-7, and TRBD1 may be the D gene, going by 5 matching bases. CDR3 loop: CSATRDRSSYEQYF. The bases read TGCAGTGCTACCCGCGACAGAAGCTCCTACGAGCAGTACTTC.